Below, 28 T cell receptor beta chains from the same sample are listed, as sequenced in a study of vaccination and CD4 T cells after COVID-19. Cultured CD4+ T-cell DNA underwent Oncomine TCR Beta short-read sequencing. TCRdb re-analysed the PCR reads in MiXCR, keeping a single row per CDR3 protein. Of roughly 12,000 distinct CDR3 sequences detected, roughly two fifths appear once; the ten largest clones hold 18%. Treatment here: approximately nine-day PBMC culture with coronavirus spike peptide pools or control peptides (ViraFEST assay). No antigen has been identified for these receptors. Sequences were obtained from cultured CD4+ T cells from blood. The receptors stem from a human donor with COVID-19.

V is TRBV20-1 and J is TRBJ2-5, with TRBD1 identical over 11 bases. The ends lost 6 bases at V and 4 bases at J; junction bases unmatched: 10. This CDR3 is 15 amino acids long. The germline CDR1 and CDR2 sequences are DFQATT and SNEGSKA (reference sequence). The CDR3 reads CSAEPGQGVRETQYF. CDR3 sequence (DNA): TGCAGTGCAGAGCCGGGACAGGGGGTTCGAGAGACCCAGTACTTC.

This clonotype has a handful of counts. CDR3 amino acids: CASSLQGRDGYTF. Written as DNA, the CDR3 is TGTGCCAGCAGCTTACAGGGGAGGGATGGCTACACCTTC. V and J are TRBV5-4 and TRBJ1-2; TRBD1 matches 7 bases. Losses at the gene ends were 2 bases for V and 6 bases for J; bases not matched to a gene: 4. Germline V gene sequence: CDR1 SGHNT, CDR2 YYREEE (reference sequence). CDR3 size: 13 residues. The complete variable domain, with remaining parts taken from reference TRBV5-4 and TRBJ1-2, reads ETGVTQSPTHLIKTRGQQVTLRCSSQSGHNTVSWYQQALGQGPQFIFQYYREEENGRGNFPPRFSGLQFPNYSSELNVNALELDDSALYLCASSLQGRDGYTFGSGTRLTVV.

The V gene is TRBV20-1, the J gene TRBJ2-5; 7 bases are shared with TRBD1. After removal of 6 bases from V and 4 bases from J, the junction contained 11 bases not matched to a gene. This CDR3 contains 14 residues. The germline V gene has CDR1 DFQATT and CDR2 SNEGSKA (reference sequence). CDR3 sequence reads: CSATRQGSRETQYF. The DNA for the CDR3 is TGCAGTGCAACCAGACAGGGAAGCCGAGAGACCCAGTACTTC.

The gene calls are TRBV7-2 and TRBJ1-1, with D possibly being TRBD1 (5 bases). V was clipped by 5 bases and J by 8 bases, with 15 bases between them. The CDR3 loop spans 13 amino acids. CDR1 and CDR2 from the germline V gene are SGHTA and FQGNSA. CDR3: CASSRRFGAEAFF. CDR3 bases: TGTGCCAGCAGCCGACGGTTCGGGGCGGAAGCTTTCTTT.

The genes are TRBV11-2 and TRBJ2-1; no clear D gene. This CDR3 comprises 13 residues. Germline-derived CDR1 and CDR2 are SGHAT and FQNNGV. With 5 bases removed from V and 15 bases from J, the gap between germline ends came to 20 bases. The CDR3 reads CASSVPGRQASFF. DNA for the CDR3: TGTGCCAGCAGCGTCCCAGGTCGGCAGGCCTCGTTCTTC.

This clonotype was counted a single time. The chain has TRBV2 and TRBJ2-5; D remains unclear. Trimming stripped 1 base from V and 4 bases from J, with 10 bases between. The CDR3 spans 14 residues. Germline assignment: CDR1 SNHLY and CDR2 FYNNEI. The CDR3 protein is CASSEEILLETQYF. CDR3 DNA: TGTGCCAGCAGTGAAGAGATACTACTAGAGACCCAGTACTTC.

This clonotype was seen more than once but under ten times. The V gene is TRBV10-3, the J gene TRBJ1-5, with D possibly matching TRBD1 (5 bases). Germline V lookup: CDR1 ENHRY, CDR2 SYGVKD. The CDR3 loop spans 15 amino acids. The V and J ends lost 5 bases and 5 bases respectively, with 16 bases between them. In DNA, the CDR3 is TGTGCCATCAGTTCCTCGGGGGGTGGTGATCAGCCCCAGCATTTT. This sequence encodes CAISSSGGGDQPQHF.

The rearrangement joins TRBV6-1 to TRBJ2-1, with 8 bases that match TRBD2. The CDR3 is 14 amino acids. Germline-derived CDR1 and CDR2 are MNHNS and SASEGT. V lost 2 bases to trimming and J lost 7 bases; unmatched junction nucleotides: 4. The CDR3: CASSETGGGNEQFF. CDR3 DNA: TGTGCCAGCAGTGAAACCGGGGGGGGGAATGAGCAGTTCTTC.

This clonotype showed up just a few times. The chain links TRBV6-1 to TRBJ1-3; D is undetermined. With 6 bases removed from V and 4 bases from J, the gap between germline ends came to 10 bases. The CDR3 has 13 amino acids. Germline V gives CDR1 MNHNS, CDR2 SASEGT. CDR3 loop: CASRELRGNTIYF. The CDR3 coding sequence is TGTGCCAGCAGGGAACTGAGAGGAAACACCATATATTTT.

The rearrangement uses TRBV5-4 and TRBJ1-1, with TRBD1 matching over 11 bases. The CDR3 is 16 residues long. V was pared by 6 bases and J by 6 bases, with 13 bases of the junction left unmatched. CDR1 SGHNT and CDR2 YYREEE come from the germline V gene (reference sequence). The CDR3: CASKRFRDRGISEAFF. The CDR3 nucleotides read TGTGCCAGCAAAAGGTTCCGGGACAGGGGGATATCTGAAGCTTTCTTT.

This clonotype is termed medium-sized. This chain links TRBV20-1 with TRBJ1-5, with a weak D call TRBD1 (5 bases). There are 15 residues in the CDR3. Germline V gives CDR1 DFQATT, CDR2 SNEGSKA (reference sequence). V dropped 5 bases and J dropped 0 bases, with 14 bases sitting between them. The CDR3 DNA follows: TGCAGTGCTCAAGGGGAGGGATATAGCAATCAGCCCCAGCATTTT. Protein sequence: CSAQGEGYSNQPQHF.

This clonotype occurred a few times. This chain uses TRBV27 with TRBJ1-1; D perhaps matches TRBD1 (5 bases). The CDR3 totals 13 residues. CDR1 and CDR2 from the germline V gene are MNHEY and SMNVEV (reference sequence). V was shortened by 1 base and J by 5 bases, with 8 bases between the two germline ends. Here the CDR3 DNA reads TGTGCCAGCAGTTTATATCGGGGGACTGAAGCTTTCTTT. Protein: CASSLYRGTEAFF.

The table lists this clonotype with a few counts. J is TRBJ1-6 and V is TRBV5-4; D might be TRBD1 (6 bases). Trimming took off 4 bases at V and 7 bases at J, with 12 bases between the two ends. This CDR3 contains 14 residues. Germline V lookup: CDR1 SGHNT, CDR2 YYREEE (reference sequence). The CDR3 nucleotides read TGTGCCAGCAGCCGCGAACAGGGAAATTCACCCCTCCACTTT. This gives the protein CASSREQGNSPLHF.

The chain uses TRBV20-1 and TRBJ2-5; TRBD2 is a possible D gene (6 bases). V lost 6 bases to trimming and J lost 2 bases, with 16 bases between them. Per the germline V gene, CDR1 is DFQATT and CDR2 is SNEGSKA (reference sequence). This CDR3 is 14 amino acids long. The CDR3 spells CSAARGAGQETQYF. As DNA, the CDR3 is TGCAGTGCCGCTCGGGGTGCGGGACAAGAGACCCAGTACTTC.

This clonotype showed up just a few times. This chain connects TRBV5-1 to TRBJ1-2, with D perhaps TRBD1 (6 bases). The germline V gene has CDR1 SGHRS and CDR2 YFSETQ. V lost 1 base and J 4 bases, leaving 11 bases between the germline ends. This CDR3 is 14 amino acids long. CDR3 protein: CASSLSGGTYGYTF. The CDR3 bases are TGCGCCAGCAGCTTGTCCGGGGGCACCTATGGCTACACCTTC. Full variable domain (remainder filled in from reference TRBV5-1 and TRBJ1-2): KAGVTQTPRYLIKTRGQQVTLSCSPISGHRSVSWYQQTPGQGLQFLFEYFSETQRNKGNFPGRFSGRQFSNSRSEMNVSTLELGDSALYLCASSLSGGTYGYTFGSGTRLTVV.

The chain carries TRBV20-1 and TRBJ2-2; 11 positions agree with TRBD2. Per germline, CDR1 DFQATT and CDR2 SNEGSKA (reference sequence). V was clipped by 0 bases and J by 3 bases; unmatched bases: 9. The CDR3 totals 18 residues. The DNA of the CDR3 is TGCAGTGCTAGAGATTTGGGTAGCGGGGGGGCCGACACCGGGGAGCTGTTTTTT. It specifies CSARDLGSGGADTGELFF.

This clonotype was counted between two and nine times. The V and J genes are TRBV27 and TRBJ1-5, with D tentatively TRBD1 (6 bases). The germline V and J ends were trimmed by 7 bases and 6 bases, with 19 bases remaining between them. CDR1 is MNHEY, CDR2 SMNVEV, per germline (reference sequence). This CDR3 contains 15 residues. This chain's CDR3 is CASTSIGGLSQPQHF. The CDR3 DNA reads TGTGCCAGCACCTCCATTGGGGGGCTGAGTCAGCCCCAGCATTTT.

DNA for the CDR3: TGTGCCAGCAAGAGGTTTACGAACGAGCAGTACTTC. It yields the protein CASKRFTNEQYF. The chain couples TRBV2 to TRBJ2-7; D uncertain. CDR3 length equals 12 residues. With 7 bases removed from V and 5 bases from J, the gap between germline ends came to 12 bases. Germline assignment: CDR1 SNHLY and CDR2 FYNNEI.

The chain's CDR3 is CASCVVAGHNEQFF. For the CDR3, the DNA is TGTGCCAGTTGCGTCGTAGCGGGGCACAATGAGCAGTTCTTC. This chain links TRBV19 with TRBJ2-1; 8 positions match TRBD2. Trimming cost V 8 bases and J 5 bases; bases outside gene matches: 8. CDR1 and CDR2 from the germline V gene are LNHDA and SQIVND (reference sequence). The CDR3 spans 14 residues.

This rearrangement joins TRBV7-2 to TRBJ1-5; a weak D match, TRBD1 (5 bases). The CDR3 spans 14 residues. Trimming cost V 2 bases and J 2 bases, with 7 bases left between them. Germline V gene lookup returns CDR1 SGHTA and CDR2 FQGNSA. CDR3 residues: CASSLKTGNQPQHF. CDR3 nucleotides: TGTGCCAGCAGCTTAAAGACAGGCAATCAGCCCCAGCATTTT.

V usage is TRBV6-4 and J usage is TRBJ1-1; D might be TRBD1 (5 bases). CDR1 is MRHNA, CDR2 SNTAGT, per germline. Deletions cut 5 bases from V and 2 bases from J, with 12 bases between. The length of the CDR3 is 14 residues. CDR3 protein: CASSQQESNTEAFF. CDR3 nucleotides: TGTGCCAGCAGTCAACAGGAGTCCAACACTGAAGCTTTCTTT.

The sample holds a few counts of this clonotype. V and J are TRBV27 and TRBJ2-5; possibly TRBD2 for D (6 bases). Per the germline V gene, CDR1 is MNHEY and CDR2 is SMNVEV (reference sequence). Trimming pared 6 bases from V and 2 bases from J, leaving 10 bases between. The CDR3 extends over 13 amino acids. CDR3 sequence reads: CASSRAGQETQYF. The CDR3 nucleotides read TGTGCCAGCAGCCGGGCGGGACAAGAGACCCAGTACTTC.

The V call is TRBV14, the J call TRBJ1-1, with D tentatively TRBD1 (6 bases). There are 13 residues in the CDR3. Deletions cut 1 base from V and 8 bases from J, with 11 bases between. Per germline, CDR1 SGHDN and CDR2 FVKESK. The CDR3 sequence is CASSQVLGGEAFF. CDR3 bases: TGTGCCAGCAGCCAAGTTTTAGGGGGAGAAGCTTTCTTT.

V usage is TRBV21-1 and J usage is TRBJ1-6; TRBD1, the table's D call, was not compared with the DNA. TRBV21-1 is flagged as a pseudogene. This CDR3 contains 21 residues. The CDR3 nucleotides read TGTGCCAGCACCCTCCCAGGCCGGGACAGGGAAAGGAGCTCCTATAATTCACCCCTCCACTTT. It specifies CASTLPGRDRERSSYNSPLHF.

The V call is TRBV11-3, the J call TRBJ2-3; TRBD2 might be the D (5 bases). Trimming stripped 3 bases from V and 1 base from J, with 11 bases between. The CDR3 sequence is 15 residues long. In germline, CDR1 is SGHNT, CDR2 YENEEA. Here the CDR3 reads CASSFGELGTDTQYF. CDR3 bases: TGTGCCAGCAGCTTCGGGGAGCTCGGCACAGATACGCAGTATTTT.

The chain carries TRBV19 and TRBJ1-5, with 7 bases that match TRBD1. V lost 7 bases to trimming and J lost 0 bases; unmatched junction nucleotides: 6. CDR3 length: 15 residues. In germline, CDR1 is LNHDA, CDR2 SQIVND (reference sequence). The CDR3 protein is CASKQGGYSNQPQHF. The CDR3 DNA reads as TGTGCCAGTAAGCAGGGGGGGTATAGCAATCAGCCCCAGCATTTT.

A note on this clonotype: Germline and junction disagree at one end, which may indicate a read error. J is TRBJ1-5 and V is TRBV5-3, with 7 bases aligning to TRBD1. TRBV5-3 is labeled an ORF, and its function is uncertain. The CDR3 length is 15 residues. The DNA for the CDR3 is TGTGCCAGCAGCTTTGGACAGGTGATAAATCAGCCCCAGCATTTT. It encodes CASSFGQVINQPQHF.

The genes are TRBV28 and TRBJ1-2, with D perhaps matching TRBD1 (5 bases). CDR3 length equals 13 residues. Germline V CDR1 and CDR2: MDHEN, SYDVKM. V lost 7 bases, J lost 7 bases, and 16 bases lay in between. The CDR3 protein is CASTRGVGSGYTF. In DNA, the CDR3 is TGTGCCAGCACCCGGGGGGTGGGTAGTGGCTACACCTTC.